Included here is one T cell receptor beta chain sequence, with context. The data were taken from a study of early stage breast cancer tumors. Profiling relied on immunoSEQ multiplex PCR, and the TCRdb table lists in-frame clones only, not all of them. The table records 45,000 to 60,000 clones, just over 90% of them present only once. The CDR3 is 12 amino acids. V gave up 4 bases and J gave up 0 bases, with 3 bases separating them. CDR1 is SGDLS and CDR2 is YYNGEE in the germline V gene. V and J are TRBV9 and TRBJ2-3; no firm D call. Sample: blood. The TCR comes from a person aged 65 to 79 with breast cancer. The CDR3 sequence is CASSLSTDTQYF. The CDR3 nucleotides are TGTGCCAGCAGCCTGAGCACAGATACGCAGTATTTT.